The 29 T cell receptor beta chains below were found in one sample sequenced in a study of T cells after posttransplantation cyclophosphamide. Data came from immunoSEQ multiplex PCR; TCRdb stores just in-frame clones and leaves some out. The sample consists of tens of thousands of clones, under 85% of them appearing once. What was sequenced was memory CD4+ T cells sorted from PBMCs. Receptors originate from a woman aged 60 to 75 in good health, CMV-negative, and a related stem cell transplant donor.

The V call is TRBV9, the J call TRBJ2-4; TRBD1 is a possible D gene (5 bases). Trimming cost V 0 bases and J 7 bases, with 8 bases left between them. Looked up from germline, CDR1 is SGDLS and CDR2 is YYNGEE. The CDR3 runs 13 residues. The CDR3 DNA sequence: TGTGCCAGCAGCGTAGAGCAGGGCAACATTCAGTACTTC. It specifies CASSVEQGNIQYF.

The chain joins TRBV4-2 to TRBJ2-1; 7 nucleotides align to TRBD2. The CDR3 is made up of 16 amino acids. Losses at the gene ends were 0 bases for V and 2 bases for J; bases not matched to a gene: 4. Germline V lookup: CDR1 LGHNA, CDR2 YNFKEQ. This CDR3 reads CASSQEVGGTYNEQFF. CDR3 coding DNA: TGTGCCAGCAGCCAAGAGGTGGGGGGGACCTACAATGAGCAGTTCTTC.

Within the sample, this clone is medium-sized. The rearrangement links TRBV6-4 to TRBJ1-1, with 9 positions matching TRBD1. Germline assignment: CDR1 MRHNA and CDR2 SNTAGT. V dropped 6 bases and J dropped 8; count of bases not matched to a gene: 7. This CDR3 contains 13 residues. The CDR3 spells CASRVGGTGEAFF. The CDR3 coding sequence is TGTGCCAGCAGAGTGGGCGGGACAGGGGAAGCTTTCTTT.

J is TRBJ2-4 and V is TRBV18; 8 bases match TRBD1. The germline gives CDR1 KGHSH, CDR2 LQKENI. With V trimmed by 2 bases and J by 7 bases, 4 bases remained unmatched. This CDR3 has 14 amino acids. The CDR3 spells CASSPRQGLNIQYF. DNA for the CDR3: TGTGCCAGCTCACCAAGACAGGGGTTGAACATTCAGTACTTC. The full variable domain, completed using reference TRBV18 and TRBJ2-4, is NAGVMQNPRHLVRRRGQEARLRCSPMKGHSHVYWYRQLPEEGLKFMVYLQKENIIDESGMPKERFSAEFPKEGPSILRIQQVVRGDSAAYFCASSPRQGLNIQYFGAGTRLSVL.

This rearrangement joins TRBV7-9 to TRBJ2-7; 7 bases agree with TRBD2. V shed 2 bases, J shed 0 bases, and the junction held 7 bases outside the gene matches. This CDR3 has 16 residues. Germline V gene lookup returns CDR1 SEHNR and CDR2 FQNEAQ (reference sequence). The CDR3 spells CASSLKAGISSYEQYF. The CDR3 DNA follows: TGTGCCAGCAGCTTAAAAGCGGGAATCTCCTCCTACGAGCAGTACTTC.

This clone was counted between two and nine times. The rearrangement links TRBV5-1 to TRBJ1-1, with D tentatively TRBD1 (5 bases). Trimming stripped 3 bases from V and 2 bases from J, with 14 bases between. The CDR3 covers 15 residues. Per germline, CDR1 SGHRS and CDR2 YFSETQ. The CDR3 sequence is CASSWGGLQNTEAFF. As DNA, the CDR3 is TGCGCCAGCAGCTGGGGGGGACTCCAAAACACTGAAGCTTTCTTT.

This rearrangement joins TRBV7-9 to TRBJ2-1, with TRBD2 identical over 7 bases. V was pared by 5 bases and J by 8 bases, with 3 bases of the junction left unmatched. CDR1 SEHNR and CDR2 FQNEAQ come from the germline V gene (reference sequence). This CDR3 is built from 12 residues. The CDR3 coding sequence is TGTGCCAGCAGCAACGCGGGGGATGAGCAGTTCTTC. Protein: CASSNAGDEQFF.

The chain joins TRBV28 to TRBJ1-4; 9 bases align to TRBD1. Germline loops: CDR1 MDHEN, CDR2 SYDVKM. The CDR3 is made up of 16 amino acids. V trimming: 8 bases; J trimming: 1 base; junction bases outside the gene matches: 8. The CDR3 protein is CASSDRGGRTNEKLFF. In DNA form, the CDR3 reads TGTGCCAGCTCGGACAGGGGAGGAAGAACTAATGAAAAACTGTTTTTT.

The chain uses TRBV7-8 and TRBJ2-2; TRBD2 agrees at 7 bases. Germline V CDR1 and CDR2: SGHVS, FQNEAQ. The junction had 6 bases not matched to a gene; V was cut back by 1 base and J by 4 bases. CDR3 length equals 16 residues. The CDR3 DNA reads as TGTGCCAGCAGCTTAGTGGGGGGGAGGGTCACCGGGGAGCTGTTTTTT. This codes for CASSLVGGRVTGELFF. The entire variable domain, with the rest obtained from reference TRBV7-8 and TRBJ2-2, is as follows: GAGVSQSPRYKVAKRGQDVALRCDPISGHVSLFWYQQALGQGPEFLTYFQNEAQLDKSGLPSDRFFAERPEGSVSTLKIQRTQQEDSAVYLCASSLVGGRVTGELFFGEGSRLTVL.

J is TRBJ2-3 and V is TRBV5-8; TRBD2 aligns across 8 bases. The CDR3 has 15 amino acids. Germline CDR1 and CDR2: SGHTS and YDEGEE. V shed 3 bases and J 2 bases; nucleotides not matched to a gene: 5. CDR3 residues: CASSSVAGITDTQYF. The DNA of the CDR3 is TGTGCCAGCAGCTCGGTAGCGGGGATCACAGATACGCAGTATTTT.

The V call is TRBV14, the J call TRBJ2-7, with 11 bases that match TRBD1. Unmatched junction bases numbered 5, after V lost 5 bases and J lost 5 bases. Germline V CDR1 and CDR2: SGHDN, FVKESK. The CDR3 covers 14 residues. DNA of the CDR3: TGTGCCAGCAGCGAGGGACAGGGGGGGCACGAGCAGTACTTC. As protein: CASSEGQGGHEQYF.

CDR3 DNA: TGTGCCAGCAGCGCAACAGGGGGCGGAAGCACAGATACGCAGTATTTT. It codes for CASSATGGGSTDTQYF. The chain joins TRBV7-9 to TRBJ2-3, with TRBD1 identical over 9 bases. The CDR3 runs 16 residues. Germline V lookup: CDR1 SEHNR, CDR2 FQNEAQ (reference sequence). Unmatched junction bases numbered 6, after V lost 5 bases and J lost 0 bases.

V is TRBV5-1 and J is TRBJ2-1, with TRBD2 matching over 13 bases. CDR3 length equals 13 residues. The V gene end was trimmed by 7 bases and the J gene end by 6 bases; junction bases not matched to a gene: 1. Per the germline V gene, CDR1 is SGHRS and CDR2 is YFSETQ. The CDR3, as DNA: TGCGCCAGCGGACTAGCGGGAGCCAATGAGCAGTTCTTC. This gives the protein CASGLAGANEQFF.

This clone occurred a few times. This chain uses TRBV11-2 with TRBJ2-7; D unclear. The CDR3 is 11 residues long. Trimming pared 5 bases from V and 3 bases from J, leaving 5 bases between. CDR1 and CDR2 (germline): SGHAT, FQNNGV. In DNA form, the CDR3 reads TGTGCCAGCAGCCGGTACTACGAGCAGTACTTC. This gives the protein CASSRYYEQYF. Using reference TRBV11-2 and TRBJ2-7 for the parts outside the CDR3, the full variable domain is EAGVAQSPRYKIIEKRQSVAFWCNPISGHATLYWYQQILGQGPKLLIQFQNNGVVDDSQLPKDRFSAERLKGVDSTLKIQPAKLEDSAVYLCASSRYYEQYFGPGTRLTVT.

The CDR3 bases are TGTGCCAGCAGCTGGACTAGCGGCTCCTACAATGAGCAGTTCTTC. Its protein product is CASSWTSGSYNEQFF. This chain connects TRBV11-3 to TRBJ2-1; 10 positions match TRBD2. J was trimmed by 0 bases and V by 4 bases; bases with no gene match: 0. The length of the CDR3 is 15 residues. Looked up from germline, CDR1 is SGHNT and CDR2 is YENEEA.

The J gene is TRBJ2-7, the V gene TRBV7-9; 8 positions agree with TRBD1. This CDR3 is built from 13 residues. Germline V gene lookup returns CDR1 SEHNR and CDR2 FQNEAQ (reference sequence). J gave up 2 bases and V 10 bases, and 7 bases lay outside the gene matches. CDR3 sequence reads: CAITGTGTYEQYF. Written as DNA, the CDR3 is TGTGCCATCACCGGGACAGGTACCTACGAGCAGTACTTC.

This CDR3 reads CATGSGIDVWGYTF. CDR3 DNA sequence: TGTGCCACCGGGTCGGGGATCGACGTATGGGGCTACACCTTC. V and J are TRBV19 and TRBJ1-2; no firm D call. V was cut by 10 bases and J by 8 bases, with 23 bases left in between. The V gene's germline CDR1 is LNHDA and CDR2 SQIVND (reference sequence). This CDR3 region has 14 residues.

The chain joins TRBV9 to TRBJ1-3; TRBD1 matches 8 bases. With V trimmed by 4 bases and J by 3 bases, 6 bases remained unmatched. This CDR3 has 15 residues. CDR1 is SGDLS and CDR2 is YYNGEE in the germline V gene. CDR3 coding DNA: TGTGCCAGCAGCACCTCGACAGGGGTTGGAAACACCATATATTTT. It codes for CASSTSTGVGNTIYF.

This clone was observed a handful of times. The chain combines TRBV28 with TRBJ2-1, with D possibly TRBD2 on 6 matching bases. The CDR3 totals 17 residues. Per the germline V gene, CDR1 is MDHEN and CDR2 is SYDVKM. The V gene lost 6 bases and the J gene lost 0 bases, with 18 bases spanning the gap. CDR3 region: CASRKLGDLSSYNEQFF. CDR3 coding DNA: TGTGCCAGCAGAAAATTAGGGGACTTAAGCTCCTACAATGAGCAGTTCTTC. The full variable domain, rest sourced from reference TRBV28 and TRBJ2-1, is DVKVTQSSRYLVKRTGEKVFLECVQDMDHENMFWYRQDPGLGLRLIYFSYDVKMKEKGDIPEGYSVSREKKERFSLILESASTNQTSMYLCASRKLGDLSSYNEQFFGPGTRLTVL.

The chain has TRBV29-1 and TRBJ2-5; 9 nucleotides match TRBD2. The CDR3 spans 19 residues. V dropped 1 base and J dropped 4; count of bases not matched to a gene: 19. Germline values: CDR1 SQVTM, CDR2 ANQGSEA. CDR3: CSVEGLRLGGGATGETQYF. CDR3 nucleotide sequence: TGCAGCGTTGAAGGGTTAAGGTTAGGCGGGGGGGCGACAGGAGAGACCCAGTACTTC.

The chain joins TRBV18 to TRBJ1-3; maybe TRBD1 (5 bases). Germline V gives CDR1 KGHSH, CDR2 LQKENI. The CDR3 length is 17 residues. The V and J ends lost 3 bases and 0 bases respectively, with 15 bases between them. CDR3 DNA sequence: TGTGCCAGCTCACCGATCTCAGGCGGGGGCTCTGGAAACACCATATATTTT. It translates to CASSPISGGGSGNTIYF.

The chain couples TRBV5-6 to TRBJ2-2; D is uncertain. Germline V gene data show CDR1 as SGHDT and CDR2 as YYEEEE. This CDR3 has 14 residues. The V gene lost 0 bases and the J gene lost 0 bases, with 3 bases spanning the gap. DNA for the CDR3: TGTGCCAGCAGCTTGGGCGCGAACACCGGGGAGCTGTTTTTT. Translation gives CASSLGANTGELFF. Filled out from reference TRBV5-6 and TRBJ2-2, the complete variable domain reads DAGVTQSPTHLIKTRGQQVTLRCSPKSGHDTVSWYQQALGQGPQFIFQYYEEEERQRGNFPDRFSGHQFPNYSSELNVNALLLGDSALYLCASSLGANTGELFFGEGSRLTVL.

The chain carries TRBV28 and TRBJ2-7; D is undetermined. CDR3 size: 15 residues. CDR1 and CDR2 from the germline V gene are MDHEN and SYDVKM. V dropped 6 bases and J dropped 3 bases, with 18 bases sitting between them. CDR3 loop: CASSPLRTSIYEQYF. In DNA, the CDR3 is TGTGCCAGCAGCCCCCTTAGAACGAGCATCTACGAGCAGTACTTC.

This rearrangement joins TRBV4-3 to TRBJ1-1; unclear D gene. V lost 1 base and J lost 4, with 7 bases in between. Germline V CDR1 and CDR2: LGHNA, YSLEER. This CDR3 is built from 13 residues. This chain's CDR3 is CASSQGLSTEAFF. CDR3 bases: TGCGCCAGCAGCCAAGGACTGAGCACTGAAGCTTTCTTT.

The chain links TRBV27 to TRBJ2-7, with D unresolved. V was shortened by 9 bases and J by 2 bases, with 17 bases between the two germline ends. The CDR3 consists of 14 residues. The germline CDR1 and CDR2 sequences are MNHEY and SMNVEV (reference sequence). The CDR3 loop reads CASSKKAGPYEQYF. In nucleotides, the CDR3 is TGTGCCAGTTCGAAAAAGGCAGGCCCCTACGAGCAGTACTTC.

The chain employs TRBV7-2 and TRBJ1-6; 8 bases align to TRBD1. This CDR3 contains 15 residues. Germline CDR1 is SGHTA and CDR2 is FQGNSA. Trimming removed 5 bases from V and 10 bases from J; junction bases left unmatched: 10. The CDR3, as DNA: TGTGCCAGCAGCCAAGAACAGGGGGTTCGCTCACCCCTCCACTTT. It encodes CASSQEQGVRSPLHF. Together with reference TRBV7-2 and TRBJ1-6, the CDR3 gives the full variable domain: GAGVSQSPSNKVTEKGKDVELRCDPISGHTALYWYRQSLGQGLEFLIYFQGNSAPDKSGLPSDRFSAERTGGSVSTLTIQRTQQEDSAVYLCASSQEQGVRSPLHFGNGTRLTVT.

J is TRBJ1-1 and V is TRBV7-2; 9 bases agree with TRBD1. This CDR3 comprises 15 residues. Germline CDR1 is SGHTA and CDR2 is FQGNSA. Germline trimming cut 4 bases from V and 6 bases from J; bases unmatched to any gene: 9. CDR3 sequence: CASSSLPGQGSEAFF. The CDR3 DNA sequence: TGTGCCAGCAGCTCCTTACCGGGACAGGGCTCTGAAGCTTTCTTT.

The chain employs TRBV19 and TRBJ2-1; 14 bases are shared with TRBD2. The CDR3 totals 15 residues. CDR1 and CDR2 (germline): LNHDA, SQIVND (reference sequence). V was clipped by 4 bases and J by 7 bases; unmatched bases: 3. DNA for the CDR3: TGTGCCAGTAGTACCGGGACTAGCGGGAGTAATGAGCAGTTCTTC. It encodes CASSTGTSGSNEQFF.

In this sample, this clone turned up once. The genes are TRBV4-1 and TRBJ2-5; 12 nucleotides line up with TRBD2. This CDR3 contains 16 residues. CDR1 is MGHRA and CDR2 is YSYEKL in the germline V gene. The ends lost 3 bases at V and 5 bases at J; junction bases unmatched: 7. In nucleotides, the CDR3 is TGCGCCAGCAGCCAGCTGCGACTAGCGGGAGTGGAGACCCAGTACTTC. Protein: CASSQLRLAGVETQYF.